Shown below are 15 T cell receptor beta chains from a single sample sequenced in a study of T cell responses to AZD1222 COVID-19 vaccine. Here immunoSEQ multiplex PCR was the method, and the copy in TCRdb shows in-frame clones only, minus some. The sample lists 200,000 to 250,000 clones, about 94% occurring once. Sequencing was performed on peripheral blood, taken 28 days after the second dose of the MenACWY control vaccine. The receptor set was obtained from an adult who received the MenACWY meningococcal vaccine as a control.

This clone was detected a few times. This sequence joins TRBV6-5 and TRBJ2-7; 13 bases are shared with TRBD2. Germline CDR1 and CDR2: MNHEY and SVGAGI. With 6 bases clipped from V and 3 bases from J, the junction kept 2 bases outside the gene matches. This CDR3 spans 14 amino acids. This chain's CDR3 is CASRGLAGSYEQYF. CDR3 coding DNA: TGTGCCAGCAGGGGACTAGCGGGGAGCTACGAGCAGTACTTC.

Notes on this clone: The same CDR3 can be traced to other DNA sequences in this sample. The V gene is TRBV7-9, the J gene TRBJ1-5; D uncertain. Trimming stripped 1 base from V and 6 bases from J, with 4 bases between. Germline V gene sequence: CDR1 SEHNR, CDR2 FQNEAQ (reference sequence). CDR3 length equals 12 residues. The CDR3 sequence: CASSLDGQPQHF. DNA of the CDR3: TGTGCCAGCAGCTTAGATGGTCAGCCCCAGCATTTT.

This chain uses TRBV2 with TRBJ1-6; 9 bases line up with TRBD1. The CDR3 length is 17 residues. Germline V gene data show CDR1 as SNHLY and CDR2 as FYNNEI. Losses at the gene ends were 2 bases for V and 9 bases for J; bases not matched to a gene: 11. Here the CDR3 DNA reads TGTGCCAGCAGTGAAAATAGTGGGGGACAGGGTCTTTCACCCCTCCACTTT. The encoded protein is CASSENSGGQGLSPLHF. Complete variable domain (other parts from reference TRBV2 and TRBJ1-6): EPEVTQTPSHQVTQMGQEVILRCVPISNHLYFYWYRQILGQKVEFLVSFYNNEISEKSEIFDDQFSVERPDGSNFTLKIRSTKLEDSAMYFCASSENSGGQGLSPLHFGNGTRLTVT.

The chain combines TRBV30 with TRBJ1-2; TRBD1 might be the D (6 bases). In germline, CDR1 is GTSNPN, CDR2 SVGIG (reference sequence). Trimming cost V 3 bases and J 5 bases, with 13 bases left between them. This CDR3 has 13 residues. CDR3 residues: CAWSANQGYGYTF. CDR3 coding DNA: TGTGCCTGGAGCGCAAACCAGGGGTATGGCTACACCTTC.

This chain links TRBV5-5 with TRBJ1-1; a weak D match, TRBD1 (5 bases). This CDR3 region has 13 residues. The V and J ends lost 2 bases and 5 bases respectively, with 10 bases between them. Germline assignment: CDR1 SGHKS and CDR2 YYEKEE (reference sequence). The CDR3 sequence is CASSFAGRTEAFF. The CDR3 DNA is TGTGCCAGCAGCTTCGCAGGGCGTACTGAAGCTTTCTTT.

The J gene is TRBJ2-5, the V gene TRBV5-1, with 10 bases fitting TRBD2. The CDR3 loop spans 14 amino acids. The ends lost 3 bases at V and 7 bases at J; junction bases unmatched: 6. Germline V gives CDR1 SGHRS, CDR2 YFSETQ. The CDR3 DNA sequence: TGCGCCAGCAGCTCTACTAGCGGGGCGGGGACCCAGTACTTC. Translated: CASSSTSGAGTQYF. The full variable domain, with the rest looked up from reference TRBV5-1 and TRBJ2-5, is KAGVTQTPRYLIKTRGQQVTLSCSPISGHRSVSWYQQTPGQGLQFLFEYFSETQRNKGNFPGRFSGRQFSNSRSEMNVSTLELGDSALYLCASSSTSGAGTQYFGPGTRLLVL.

This chain joins TRBV7-5 and TRBJ2-1; the table's D gene call, TRBD2, was not cross checked with the DNA. TRBV7-5 is marked as a pseudogene. The CDR3 spans 16 residues. This CDR3 reads CARSSRLAGGYNEQFF. DNA for the CDR3: TGTGCCAGAAGCTCTCGACTAGCGGGAGGGTACAATGAGCAGTTCTTC.

This rearrangement joins TRBV6-5 to TRBJ2-6; no firm D call. The V and J ends lost 6 bases and 4 bases respectively, with 7 bases between them. The CDR3 runs 13 residues. Germline CDR1 is MNHEY and CDR2 is SVGAGI. The CDR3 protein is CASSLPGANVLTF. As DNA, the CDR3 is TGTGCCAGCAGCCTCCCCGGGGCCAACGTCCTGACTTTC.

The rearrangement joins TRBV29-1 to TRBJ1-4; D is unresolved. The CDR3 extends over 12 amino acids. Trimming took 6 bases from V and 6 from J, leaving 11 bases between them. Germline V gene lookup returns CDR1 SQVTM and CDR2 ANQGSEA. CDR3 protein: CSVSGLYEKLFF. The DNA of the CDR3 is TGCAGCGTATCCGGACTATATGAAAAACTGTTTTTT.

This clone was recorded once. The chain links TRBV28 to TRBJ2-1; tentative D call: TRBD2 (5 bases). Trimming left V 3 bases short and J 10 bases short, with 16 bases between. The CDR3 is made up of 14 amino acids. Germline V gene lookup returns CDR1 MDHEN and CDR2 SYDVKM. DNA of the CDR3: TGTGCCAGCAGTTTCCCTCCTACTAGTCCCGAGCAGTTCTTC. It yields the protein CASSFPPTSPEQFF.

The chain recombines TRBV5-4 with TRBJ2-2; 11 nucleotides align to TRBD2. The CDR3 extends over 13 amino acids. Germline V gene sequence: CDR1 SGHNT, CDR2 YYREEE (reference sequence). The trim removed 9 bases at V and 4 bases at J, leaving 2 bases unmatched. CDR3 nucleotide sequence: TGTGCCACCGGACTAGCGGGCACCGGGGAGCTGTTTTTT. Translation: CATGLAGTGELFF.

The genes are TRBV11-2 and TRBJ2-3; unclear D gene. Germline loops: CDR1 SGHAT, CDR2 FQNNGV. The CDR3 covers 13 residues. Trimming cost V 0 bases and J 2 bases, with 3 bases left between them. CDR3 sequence: CASSLEITDTQYF. The CDR3 DNA sequence: TGTGCCAGCAGCTTAGAGATCACAGATACGCAGTATTTT.

The chain has TRBV19 and TRBJ2-1, with 10 bases identical to TRBD1. CDR3 length: 16 amino acids. The germline gives CDR1 LNHDA, CDR2 SQIVND (reference sequence). V shed 6 bases, J shed 10 bases, and the junction held 15 bases outside the gene matches. The CDR3 DNA sequence: TGTGCCAGTAGCTTAAGGGGACAGGGGTTCATCGGCGAGCAGTTCTTC. This codes for CASSLRGQGFIGEQFF.

This sequence joins TRBV7-3 and TRBJ2-1; 10 bases map to TRBD1. CDR1 is SGHTA, CDR2 FQGTGA, per germline. The CDR3 runs to 15 residues. Trimming took 5 bases from V and 3 from J; bases not matched to a gene: 4. CDR3 region: CASSRQGARYNEQFF. The CDR3 region has the DNA TGTGCCAGCAGCCGACAGGGGGCGCGCTACAATGAGCAGTTCTTC.

This chain connects TRBV2 to TRBJ2-7; D is unclear. The ends were cut back, 6 bases at V and 2 bases at J, with 8 bases in the middle. This CDR3 comprises 12 residues. Germline V gene sequence: CDR1 SNHLY, CDR2 FYNNEI. Here the CDR3 DNA reads TGTGCCAGCAGGGACCGCGCCTACGAGCAGTACTTC. It yields the protein CASRDRAYEQYF.